Shown below are 22 T cell receptor beta chains from a single sample sequenced in a study of T cells after yellow fever vaccination. TCRdb processed the 5' RACE reads anew with MiXCR; each CDR3 protein has one entry. This table has approximately 34,000 distinct CDR3 sequences, about 11% appearing once. Sequencing was performed on PBMCs, either bulk or a sorted T-cell subset (CD4+, CD8+, memory, or dextramer-sorted; not recorded which), taken less than 18 days after the first yellow fever vaccination. The source is a young man who received the YFV17D yellow fever vaccine.

This clonotype has a count of ten or more. The chain couples TRBV27 to TRBJ2-3; D gene ambiguous. The CDR3 is made up of 13 amino acids. The ends were cut back, 3 bases at V and 4 bases at J, with 8 bases in the middle. In germline, CDR1 is MNHEY, CDR2 SMNVEV (reference sequence). The CDR3 DNA reads as TGTGCCAGCAGTTTGTCTTGGGCAGATACGCAGTATTTT. As protein: CASSLSWADTQYF.

The table lists this clonotype with many counts. The chain couples TRBV5-1 to TRBJ2-5, with a possible D match to TRBD1 (6 bases). This CDR3 spans 14 amino acids. V gave up 0 bases and J gave up 6 bases, with 12 bases separating them. CDR1 is SGHRS, CDR2 YFSETQ, per germline. The CDR3 DNA reads as TGCGCCAGCAGCTTGGAGTTAGGGGGAAAGACCCAGTACTTC. Translation gives CASSLELGGKTQYF.

This clonotype has at least ten counts. The rearrangement uses TRBV5-4 and TRBJ2-3; D is unclear. In germline, CDR1 is SGHNT, CDR2 YYREEE (reference sequence). The CDR3 contains 15 residues. The V end was cut by 5 bases, the J end by 2 bases, with 15 bases between. CDR3 in amino acids: CASREPSSPTDTQYF. The CDR3 DNA reads as TGTGCCAGCAGGGAGCCAAGTTCCCCCACAGATACGCAGTATTTT.

The rearrangement uses TRBV4-1 and TRBJ2-1; a weak D match, TRBD2 (6 bases). CDR1 MGHRA and CDR2 YSYEKL come from the germline V gene. The CDR3 totals 17 residues. Trimming removed 2 bases from V and 6 bases from J, with 20 bases in between. The CDR3 nucleotides are TGCGCCAGCAGCCAAACCGGAGATGGGGGGAGAACCAATGAGCAGTTCTTC. This encodes CASSQTGDGGRTNEQFF.

This clonotype was counted ten times or more. The chain recombines TRBV5-1 with TRBJ2-7; the match to TRBD1 covers 8 bases. Germline CDR1 and CDR2: SGHRS and YFSETQ. CDR3 length: 15 amino acids. V shed 0 bases and J 3 bases; nucleotides not matched to a gene: 5. CDR3 amino acids: CASSLGGQGHYEQYV. The CDR3 coding sequence is TGCGCCAGCAGCTTGGGTGGACAGGGCCACTACGAGCAGTACGTC.

This clonotype came up a few times. This chain connects TRBV7-2 to TRBJ1-1; maybe TRBD1 (5 bases). V was trimmed by 2 bases and J by 0 bases, leaving 16 bases between them. The germline gives CDR1 SGHTA, CDR2 FQGNSA. CDR3 length equals 17 residues. CDR3 sequence: CASSLNPGRLMNTEAFF. CDR3 DNA: TGTGCCAGCAGCTTAAACCCAGGGCGGTTGATGAACACTGAAGCTTTCTTT.

This clonotype was detected ten times or more. The J gene is TRBJ2-1, the V gene TRBV5-6; possible D gene TRBD2, 5 bases. The CDR3 contains 13 residues. The germline V and J ends were trimmed by 6 bases and 0 bases, with 7 bases remaining between them. Germline V lookup: CDR1 SGHDT, CDR2 YYEEEE. The CDR3 coding sequence is TGTGCCAGCAACGCGGGCTCCTACAATGAGCAGTTCTTC. This encodes CASNAGSYNEQFF.

The table lists this clonotype with many counts. DNA of the CDR3: TGCGCCAGCAGCTTGGAATACGGGGGGGCAGGAGATACGCAGTATTTT. This encodes CASSLEYGGAGDTQYF. The J gene is TRBJ2-3, the V gene TRBV5-1; 8 bases fit TRBD2. This CDR3 contains 16 residues. V lost 0 bases to trimming and J lost 5 bases; unmatched junction nucleotides: 8. Germline CDR1 SGHRS, CDR2 YFSETQ.

This clonotype was counted at least ten times. The chain carries TRBV27 and TRBJ2-3; D is unclear. V gave up 4 bases and J gave up 0 bases, with 5 bases separating them. This CDR3 has 13 residues. The germline V gene encodes CDR1 MNHEY and CDR2 SMNVEV (reference sequence). CDR3 sequence (DNA): TGTGCCAGCAGTTCCTCAAGCACAGATACGCAGTATTTT. Amino acids: CASSSSSTDTQYF.

This clonotype was counted many times. V usage is TRBV20-1 and J usage is TRBJ2-2; weak D call: TRBD1 (6 bases). CDR3 size: 14 residues. V shed 6 bases and J shed 1 base, with 12 bases lying between them. The germline V gene has CDR1 DFQATT and CDR2 SNEGSKA (reference sequence). CDR3 in amino acids: CSAVGRGNTGELFF. The CDR3 nucleotides are TGCAGTGCGGTGGGCAGGGGGAACACCGGGGAGCTGTTTTTT.

This clonotype came up many times. The rearrangement links TRBV2 to TRBJ1-4; D might be TRBD1 (5 bases). CDR1 is SNHLY, CDR2 FYNNEI, per germline. V shed 7 bases and J shed 3 bases, with 18 bases lying between them. The CDR3 contains 16 residues. CDR3 amino acids: CASNGGLLAANEKLFF. DNA for the CDR3: TGTGCCAGCAACGGGGGTCTTCTCGCAGCTAATGAAAAACTGTTTTTT.

This clonotype was counted between two and nine times. V usage is TRBV7-9 and J usage is TRBJ1-2; D is unclear. The CDR3 extends over 14 amino acids. V gave up 1 base and J gave up 3 bases, with 9 bases separating them. Germline values: CDR1 SEHNR, CDR2 FQNEAQ (reference sequence). Here the CDR3 reads CASSLDVRDYGYTF. DNA for the CDR3: TGTGCCAGCAGCTTAGATGTCCGAGACTATGGCTACACCTTC.

By frequency in the sample, this clonotype is medium-sized. The genes are TRBV12-3 or TRBV12-4 and TRBJ2-3, with 8 bases fitting TRBD1. With V trimmed by 2 bases and J by 4 bases, 8 bases remained unmatched. The CDR3 runs to 16 residues. The CDR3 reads CASSLWGAGGADTQYF. The CDR3 region has the DNA TGTGCCAGCAGTTTATGGGGTGCAGGGGGCGCAGATACGCAGTATTTT.

This clonotype was counted at least ten times. This rearrangement joins TRBV12-3 or TRBV12-4 to TRBJ2-1; TRBD2 agrees at 9 bases. The CDR3 consists of 13 residues. Trimming at V came to 10 bases and at J to 4 bases, leaving 5 bases not matched to a gene. The DNA for the CDR3 is TGTGCCAACCCGGGACTAGCTTACAATGAGCAGTTCTTC. It codes for CANPGLAYNEQFF.

This clonotype was counted only a few times. The V and J genes are TRBV6-5 and TRBJ1-3; 8 bases align to TRBD1. Germline CDR1 and CDR2: MNHEY and SVGAGI. The J segment lost 2 bases and the V segment lost 2 bases, leaving 2 bases of the junction unmatched. The length of the CDR3 is 15 residues. The CDR3 region has the DNA TGTGCCAGCAGTTACCAGGGGGCGACTGGAAACACCATATATTTT. This codes for CASSYQGATGNTIYF.

At least ten counts were recorded for this clonotype. This chain uses TRBV18 with TRBJ2-2; D call uncertain. Trimming stripped 1 base from V and 4 bases from J, with 1 base between. This CDR3 has 12 amino acids. The V gene's germline CDR1 is KGHSH and CDR2 LQKENI. Written as DNA, the CDR3 is TGTGCCAGCTCACCACGCACCGGGGAGCTGTTTTTT. Translating gives CASSPRTGELFF.

This clonotype was detected ten times or more. The rearrangement joins TRBV5-1 to TRBJ2-3; D gene ambiguous. The CDR3 extends over 13 amino acids. Germline V gives CDR1 SGHRS, CDR2 YFSETQ. V was shortened by 4 bases and J by 5 bases, with 11 bases between the two germline ends. Here the CDR3 DNA reads TGCGCCAGCAGCCCCCTGGTCGAAGATACGCAGTATTTT. This sequence encodes CASSPLVEDTQYF.

This sequence joins TRBV7-2 and TRBJ2-5; D uncertain. Germline loops: CDR1 SGHTA, CDR2 FQGNSA. The length of the CDR3 is 16 residues. Between the trimmed V and J ends, which lost 5 bases and 4 bases, there was a span of 20 bases. The DNA of the CDR3 is TGTGCCAGCAGCCAAGCCCCACAACGGTGGCGAGAGACCCAGTACTTC. Encoded protein: CASSQAPQRWRETQYF.

In its sample, this clonotype was seen many times. The CDR3 region is CSARDVVGGEKLFF. CDR3 sequence (DNA): TGCAGTGCTAGAGATGTGGTGGGTGGTGAAAAACTGTTTTTT. The chain links TRBV20-1 to TRBJ1-4; D unresolved. The ends were cut back, 0 bases at V and 7 bases at J, with 12 bases in the middle. Per the germline V gene, CDR1 is DFQATT and CDR2 is SNEGSKA (reference sequence). CDR3 length: 14 amino acids.

This clonotype showed up many times. The rearrangement joins TRBV20-1 to TRBJ1-1; D unclear. V lost 5 bases and J 1 base, leaving 11 bases between the germline ends. The germline gives CDR1 DFQATT, CDR2 SNEGSKA (reference sequence). This CDR3 region has 13 residues. CDR3 residues: CSAPVNRNTEAFF. CDR3 bases: TGCAGTGCTCCTGTTAACAGGAACACTGAAGCTTTCTTT.

As for this clonotype: This may arise from a read error, as a much more abundant clone is one base away. The CDR3 ends on some other residue instead of the conserved phenylalanine or tryptophan, so this is likely a read error. The chain combines TRBV5-1 with TRBJ1-3; D unclear. The CDR3 extends over 15 amino acids. Germline CDR1 SGHRS, CDR2 YFSETQ. V lost 0 bases to trimming and J lost 0 bases, with 7 bases between them. The CDR3 DNA follows: TGCGCCAGCAGCTTGGAACAGAGCTCTGGAAACACCATATATTCT. It specifies CASSLEQSSGNTIYS.

This clonotype has a count of ten or more. In nucleotides, the CDR3 is TGCGCCAGCAGCTTGGAGGCAGCTGGAAACACCATATATTTT. This translates into CASSLEAAGNTIYF. The rearrangement joins TRBV5-1 to TRBJ1-3; D gene ambiguous. V shed 0 bases and J shed 2 bases, with 6 bases lying between them. This CDR3 spans 14 amino acids. Germline loops: CDR1 SGHRS, CDR2 YFSETQ.